The T cell receptor beta chain described here comes from a study of blood T cell repertoires in COVID-19. At the level of the study: Nucleic acid was either cDNA or gDNA, and it came from T cells, B-cell-depleted T cells, or PBMCs.

V was shortened by 2 bases and J by 3 bases, with 14 bases between the two germline ends. Germline V gene lookup returns CDR1 SQVTM and CDR2 ANQGSEA. There are 14 residues in the CDR3. Generated by immunoSEQ multiplex PCR, the TCRdb table keeps only in-frame clones and is missing some. The data hold approximately 280,000 clones, with approximately 90% observed a single time. The receptor was isolated from a woman younger than 45 with COVID-19, enrolled during active disease. The material sequenced was peripheral blood. The chain joins TRBV29-1 to TRBJ2-7; D possibly corresponds to TRBD2 (6 bases). For the CDR3, the DNA is TGCAGCGTTGAACGACTAGGGCCGCTCTACGAGCAGTACTTC. This encodes CSVERLGPLYEQYF.